This TCR beta chain was sequenced during a study of cytomegalovirus exposure and HLA in healthy donors. Amplification used 60 Vbeta primers and 13 Jbeta primers. Generated by immunoSEQ multiplex PCR, the TCRdb table keeps only in-frame clones and is missing some. This table holds about 110,000 clones, around 80% found once. Per germline, CDR1 SNHLY and CDR2 FYNNEI. The CDR3 runs 14 residues. Deletions cut 5 bases from V and 14 bases from J, with 23 bases between. What was sequenced was PBMCs. The TCR originated in a middle-aged man in good health and CMV-seronegative. The chain employs TRBV2 and TRBJ2-3; no clear D. The chain's CDR3 is CASSPRSPPRSLYF. Written as DNA, the CDR3 is TGTGCCAGCAGTCCCCGTTCGCCCCCACGCAGTTTGTATTTT.